This T cell receptor (beta chain) is from a study of technical replicates of blood from a few donors. This table comes from immunoSEQ multiplex PCR, and its TCRdb copy is limited to in-frame clones, with some not included. The table includes tens of thousands of clones, approximately 94% detected once. V was shortened by 8 bases and J by 4 bases, with 9 bases between the two germline ends. Germline CDR1 MNHNS, CDR2 SASEGT. This CDR3 contains 13 residues. The gene calls are TRBV6-1 and TRBJ2-6; D perhaps matches TRBD1 (5 bases). Sequencing was done on a sample of T cells isolated from PBMCs. This receptor was identified in a human donor in good health. The CDR3 loop reads CASSGHGANVLTF. The CDR3 coding sequence is TGTGCCAGCTCAGGGCACGGGGCCAACGTCCTGACTTTC.